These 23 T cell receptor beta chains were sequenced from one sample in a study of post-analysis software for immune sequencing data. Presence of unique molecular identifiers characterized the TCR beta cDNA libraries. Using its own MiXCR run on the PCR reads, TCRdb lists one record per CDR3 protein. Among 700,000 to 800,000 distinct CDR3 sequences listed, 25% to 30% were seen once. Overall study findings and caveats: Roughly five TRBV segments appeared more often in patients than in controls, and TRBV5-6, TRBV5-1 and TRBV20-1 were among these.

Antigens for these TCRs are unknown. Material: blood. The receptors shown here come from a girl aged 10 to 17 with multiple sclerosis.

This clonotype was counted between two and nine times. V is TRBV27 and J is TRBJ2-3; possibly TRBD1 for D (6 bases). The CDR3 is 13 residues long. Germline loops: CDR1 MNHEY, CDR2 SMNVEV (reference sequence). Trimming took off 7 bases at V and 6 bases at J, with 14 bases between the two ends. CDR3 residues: CASNPQGRDTQYF. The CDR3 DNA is TGTGCCAGCAACCCACAGGGCCGGGATACGCAGTATTTT.

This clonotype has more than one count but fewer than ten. The CDR3 bases are TGTGCCAGCAGTAAGACAGGGAGGGTAGAGACCCAGTACTTC. It codes for CASSKTGRVETQYF. This chain connects TRBV27 to TRBJ2-5, with D possibly being TRBD1 or TRBD2 (7 bases each). V lost 5 bases to trimming and J lost 4 bases, with 14 bases between them. CDR1 and CDR2 from the germline V gene are MNHEY and SMNVEV (reference sequence). This CDR3 has 14 amino acids.

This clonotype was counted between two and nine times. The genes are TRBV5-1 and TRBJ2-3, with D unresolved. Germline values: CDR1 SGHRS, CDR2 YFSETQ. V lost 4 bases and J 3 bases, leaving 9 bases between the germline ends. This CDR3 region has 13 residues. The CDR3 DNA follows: TGCGCCAGCAGCCTTGGCGAAACAGATACGCAGTATTTT. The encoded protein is CASSLGETDTQYF.

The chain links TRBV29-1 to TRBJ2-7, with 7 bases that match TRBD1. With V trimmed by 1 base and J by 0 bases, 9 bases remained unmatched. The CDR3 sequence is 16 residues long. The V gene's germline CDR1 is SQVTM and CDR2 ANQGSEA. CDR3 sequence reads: CSVEVARDSDSYEQYF. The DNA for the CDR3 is TGCAGCGTTGAAGTGGCCAGGGACAGCGACTCCTACGAGCAGTACTTC.

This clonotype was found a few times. DNA of the CDR3: TGCAGCGTTGGGATATTCCAGGGGACTGAAGCTTTCTTT. This gives the protein CSVGIFQGTEAFF. J is TRBJ1-1 and V is TRBV29-1, with D perhaps matching TRBD1 (6 bases). V shed 4 bases and J shed 5 bases, with 14 bases lying between them. This CDR3 region has 13 residues. The germline gives CDR1 SQVTM, CDR2 ANQGSEA.

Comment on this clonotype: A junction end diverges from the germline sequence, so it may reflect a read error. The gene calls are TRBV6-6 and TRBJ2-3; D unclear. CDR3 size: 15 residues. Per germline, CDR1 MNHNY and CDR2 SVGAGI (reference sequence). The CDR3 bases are TGTGCCAGCAGTTTTATCGGGTCTCTCACAGATGCGCAGTATTTT. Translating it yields CASSFIGSLTDAQYF.

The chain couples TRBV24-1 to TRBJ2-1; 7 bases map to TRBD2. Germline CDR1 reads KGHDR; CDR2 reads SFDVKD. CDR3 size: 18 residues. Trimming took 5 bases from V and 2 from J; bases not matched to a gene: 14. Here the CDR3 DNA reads TGTGCCACCAGTGCTGCGGGAGCCACCCTGGGCCCCTACAATGAGCAGTTCTTC. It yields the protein CATSAAGATLGPYNEQFF.

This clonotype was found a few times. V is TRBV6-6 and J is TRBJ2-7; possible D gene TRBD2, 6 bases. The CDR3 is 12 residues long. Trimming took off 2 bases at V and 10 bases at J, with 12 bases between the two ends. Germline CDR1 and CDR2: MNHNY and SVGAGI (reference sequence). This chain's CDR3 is CASSYRERAQYF. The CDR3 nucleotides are TGTGCCAGCAGTTACAGGGAGCGGGCCCAGTACTTC.

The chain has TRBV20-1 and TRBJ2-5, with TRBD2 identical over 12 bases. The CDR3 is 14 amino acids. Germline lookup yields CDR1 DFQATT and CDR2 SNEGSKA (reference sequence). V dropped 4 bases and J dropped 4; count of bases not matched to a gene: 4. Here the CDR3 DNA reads TGCAGTGCTACTAGCGGGGGGGACCTAGAGACCCAGTACTTC. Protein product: CSATSGGDLETQYF.

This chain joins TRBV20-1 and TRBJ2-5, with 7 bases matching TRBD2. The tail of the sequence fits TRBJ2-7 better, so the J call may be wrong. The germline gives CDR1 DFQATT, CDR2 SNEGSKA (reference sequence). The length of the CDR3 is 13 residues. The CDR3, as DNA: TGCAGTGCTAGGCGGGAGAGGATGAGCGAGCAGTACTTC. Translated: CSARRERMSEQYF.

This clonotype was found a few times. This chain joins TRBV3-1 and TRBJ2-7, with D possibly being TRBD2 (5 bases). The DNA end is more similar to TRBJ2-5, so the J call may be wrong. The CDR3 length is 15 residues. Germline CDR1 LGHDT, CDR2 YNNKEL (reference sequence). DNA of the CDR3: TGTGCCAGCAGCCAAGGACGGGAAATACGGGAGACCCAGTACTTC. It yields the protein CASSQGREIRETQYF.

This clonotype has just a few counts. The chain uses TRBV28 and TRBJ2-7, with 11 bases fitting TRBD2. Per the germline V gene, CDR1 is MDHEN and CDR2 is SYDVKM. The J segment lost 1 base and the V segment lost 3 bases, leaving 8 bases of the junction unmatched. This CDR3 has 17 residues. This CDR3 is CASSFTGTSGPSYEQYF. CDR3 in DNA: TGTGCCAGCAGTTTCACCGGGACTAGCGGCCCATCCTACGAGCAGTACTTC.

CDR3 region: CASSFLGPPYEQYF. CDR3 DNA sequence: TGCGCCAGCAGCTTCCTAGGACCACCCTACGAGCAGTACTTC. The chain combines TRBV5-1 with TRBJ2-7; D is ambiguous. This CDR3 has 14 amino acids. Trimming took off 2 bases at V and 2 bases at J, with 11 bases between the two ends. Per the germline V gene, CDR1 is SGHRS and CDR2 is YFSETQ.

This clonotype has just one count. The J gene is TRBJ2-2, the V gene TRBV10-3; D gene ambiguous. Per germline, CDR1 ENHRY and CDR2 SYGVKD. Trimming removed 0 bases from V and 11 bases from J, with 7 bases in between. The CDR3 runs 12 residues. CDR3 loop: CAISESVGELFF. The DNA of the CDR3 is TGTGCCATCAGTGAGTCAGTCGGAGAGCTGTTTTTT.

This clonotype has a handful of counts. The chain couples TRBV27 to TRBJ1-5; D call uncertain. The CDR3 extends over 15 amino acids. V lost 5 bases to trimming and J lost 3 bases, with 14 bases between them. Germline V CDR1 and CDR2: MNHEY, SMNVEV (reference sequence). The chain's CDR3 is CASSPTTTFNQPQHF. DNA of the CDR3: TGTGCCAGCAGTCCAACGACAACCTTCAATCAGCCCCAGCATTTT.

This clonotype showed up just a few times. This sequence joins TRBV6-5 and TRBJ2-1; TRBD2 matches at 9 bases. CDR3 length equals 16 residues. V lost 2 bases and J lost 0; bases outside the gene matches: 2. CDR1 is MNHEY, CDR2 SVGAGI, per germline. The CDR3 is CASSYRAGGSYNEQFF. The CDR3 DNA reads TGTGCCAGCAGTTACAGAGCGGGAGGCTCCTACAATGAGCAGTTCTTC.

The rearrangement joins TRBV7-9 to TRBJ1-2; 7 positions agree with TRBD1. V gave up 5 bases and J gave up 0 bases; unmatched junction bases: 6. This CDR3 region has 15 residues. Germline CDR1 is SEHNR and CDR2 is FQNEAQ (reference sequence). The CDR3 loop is CASSRPGQPNYGYTF. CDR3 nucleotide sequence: TGTGCCAGCAGCAGGCCGGGACAGCCTAACTATGGCTACACCTTC.

CDR3 protein: CASSTRSRANSGANVLTF. The DNA of the CDR3 is TGTGCCAGCAGCACCAGGTCCAGGGCGAACTCTGGGGCCAACGTCCTGACTTTC. This chain connects TRBV7-2 to TRBJ2-6, with D perhaps TRBD1 (5 bases). CDR1 is SGHTA and CDR2 is FQGNSA in the germline V gene. V was shortened by 5 bases and J by 0 bases, with 17 bases between the two germline ends. CDR3 size: 18 residues.

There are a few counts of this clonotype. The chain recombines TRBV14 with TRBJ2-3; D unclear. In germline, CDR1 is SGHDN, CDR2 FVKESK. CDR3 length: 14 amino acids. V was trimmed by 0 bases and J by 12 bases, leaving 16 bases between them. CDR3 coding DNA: TGTGCCAGCAGCCAAGAGAGACTGGCGATAGCTCAGTATTTT. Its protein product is CASSQERLAIAQYF.

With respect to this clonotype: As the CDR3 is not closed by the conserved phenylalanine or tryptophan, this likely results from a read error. This CDR3 is CASSLSAGTVASYEQYC. CDR3 in DNA: TGTGCCAGCAGCTTATCAGCCGGGACAGTCGCTTCCTACGAGCAGTACTGC. This sequence joins TRBV7-8 and TRBJ2-5; the match to TRBD1 covers 7 bases. The J call is in doubt because the DNA end fits TRBJ2-7 better. Germline CDR1 SGHVS, CDR2 FQNEAQ. The CDR3 has 17 residues.

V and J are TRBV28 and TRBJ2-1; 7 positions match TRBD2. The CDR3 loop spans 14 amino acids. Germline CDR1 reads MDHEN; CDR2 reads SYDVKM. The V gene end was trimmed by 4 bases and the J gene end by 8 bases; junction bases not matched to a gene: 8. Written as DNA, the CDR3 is TGTGCCAGCAGTTGGGGGAGGGTTGTCGATGAGCAGTTCTTC. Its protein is CASSWGRVVDEQFF.

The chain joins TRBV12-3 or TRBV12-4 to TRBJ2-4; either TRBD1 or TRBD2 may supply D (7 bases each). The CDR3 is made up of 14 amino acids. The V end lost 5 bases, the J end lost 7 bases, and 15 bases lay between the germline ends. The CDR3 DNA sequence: TGTGCCAGCAGTCAGGGGGGGCGGGTGAACATTCAGTACTTC. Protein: CASSQGGRVNIQYF.

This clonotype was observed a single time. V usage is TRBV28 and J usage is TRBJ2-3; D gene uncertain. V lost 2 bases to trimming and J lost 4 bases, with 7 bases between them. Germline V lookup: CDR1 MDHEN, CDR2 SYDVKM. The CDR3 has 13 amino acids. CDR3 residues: CASSLVFADTQYF. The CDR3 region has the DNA TGTGCCAGCAGTTTAGTGTTTGCAGATACGCAGTATTTT. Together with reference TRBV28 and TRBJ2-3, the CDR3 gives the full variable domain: DVKVTQSSRYLVKRTGEKVFLECVQDMDHENMFWYRQDPGLGLRLIYFSYDVKMKEKGDIPEGYSVSREKKERFSLILESASTNQTSMYLCASSLVFADTQYFGPGTRLTVL.